The 16 T cell receptor beta chains in this list originate from one sample, sequenced in a study of cytomegalovirus exposure and HLA in healthy donors (dated by TCRdb to the late 2010s). Libraries were constructed by the immunoSEQ multiplex PCR assay. A mixture of 60 forward primers for TCR Vbeta segments and 13 reverse primers for TCR Jbeta segments was used in the multiplex PCR. TCRdb mirrors the immuneACCESS table, restricted to in-frame sequences. Some clones are absent from its copies; in checked studies, under half trace to an unresolved V gene, and the reason for the others is unknown. A total of about 120,000 clones appear in this sample, around 81% of them only once. Around 4% of the sample rests with the top ten. Sequencing used PBMCs. The receptors stem from a woman between 25 and 40 years old in good health and CMV-seronegative.

V gene TRBV7-9 combines with J gene TRBJ1-5; 7 bases match TRBD1. Germline assignment: CDR1 SEHNR and CDR2 FQNEAQ (reference sequence). There are 16 residues in the CDR3. J gave up 7 bases and V 4 bases, and 13 bases lay outside the gene matches. The CDR3: CASSYYGTEVDQPQHF. The CDR3, as DNA: TGTGCCAGCAGCTACTACGGGACAGAGGTGGACCAGCCCCAGCATTTT. The whole variable domain, remainder taken from reference TRBV7-9 and TRBJ1-5, is DTGVSQNPRHKITKRGQNVTFRCDPISEHNRLYWYRQTLGQGPEFLTYFQNEAQLEKSRLLSDRFSAERPKGSFSTLEIQRTEQGDSAMYLCASSYYGTEVDQPQHFGDGTRLSIL.

This clone was found once. The genes are TRBV28 and TRBJ2-3; D remains unclear. Per germline, CDR1 MDHEN and CDR2 SYDVKM. There are 15 residues in the CDR3. Trimming took off 7 bases at V and 0 bases at J, with 14 bases between the two ends. CDR3 bases: TGTGCCAGCAATAGTGGCGACTCTAGCACAGATACGCAGTATTTT. Translation: CASNSGDSSTDTQYF.

CDR3 DNA sequence: TGTGCCAGCAGCCAGGGACTGCTGGACTCTGGAAACACCATATATTTT. Its protein product is CASSQGLLDSGNTIYF. This sequence joins TRBV5-4 and TRBJ1-3, with a tentative D call TRBD1 (5 bases). The germline V and J ends were trimmed by 4 bases and 0 bases, with 14 bases remaining between them. This CDR3 spans 16 amino acids. Germline-derived CDR1 and CDR2 are SGHNT and YYREEE (reference sequence).

The chain is built from TRBV7-9 and TRBJ2-7; the match to TRBD1 covers 9 bases. Unmatched junction bases numbered 15, after V lost 5 bases and J lost 4 bases. This CDR3 is built from 17 residues. Per the germline V gene, CDR1 is SEHNR and CDR2 is FQNEAQ (reference sequence). The DNA of the CDR3 is TGTGCCAGCAGCACCAGGACAGGGGACGATAGAATATACGAGCAGTACTTC. Encoded protein: CASSTRTGDDRIYEQYF. Filled out from reference TRBV7-9 and TRBJ2-7, the complete variable domain reads DTGVSQNPRHKITKRGQNVTFRCDPISEHNRLYWYRQTLGQGPEFLTYFQNEAQLEKSRLLSDRFSAERPKGSFSTLEIQRTEQGDSAMYLCASSTRTGDDRIYEQYFGPGTRLTVT.

The chain has TRBV19 and TRBJ2-3; 9 nucleotides align to TRBD2. CDR3 length equals 15 residues. V dropped 3 bases and J dropped 2; count of bases not matched to a gene: 3. The germline V gene has CDR1 LNHDA and CDR2 SQIVND (reference sequence). The CDR3 region has the DNA TGTGCCAGTAGTATCGCTAGCGGGAACACAGATACGCAGTATTTT. Protein product: CASSIASGNTDTQYF.

The chain uses TRBV27 and TRBJ2-1, with D perhaps matching TRBD1 (8 bases). The CDR3 runs to 20 residues. Looked up from germline, CDR1 is MNHEY and CDR2 is SMNVEV (reference sequence). Between the trimmed V and J ends, which lost 2 bases and 9 bases, there was a span of 32 bases. CDR3 region: CASSLRYGDRRRGGHGEQFF. DNA for the CDR3: TGTGCCAGCAGTTTACGGTACGGGGACAGGCGTAGGGGGGGACACGGTGAGCAGTTCTTC.

The chain carries TRBV9 and TRBJ2-2, with a tentative D call TRBD1 (5 bases). From germline, CDR1 is SGDLS and CDR2 YYNGEE. This CDR3 contains 16 residues. V gave up 4 bases and J gave up 4 bases, with 17 bases separating them. CDR3 region: CASSLRAGSVTGELFF. CDR3 nucleotides: TGTGCCAGCAGCCTAAGGGCAGGGTCGGTCACCGGGGAGCTGTTTTTT. Full variable domain (outside the CDR3, taken from reference TRBV9 and TRBJ2-2): DSGVTQTPKHLITATGQRVTLRCSPRSGDLSVYWYQQSLDQGLQFLIQYYNGEERAKGNILERFSAQQFPDLHSELNLSSLELGDSALYFCASSLRAGSVTGELFFGEGSRLTVL.

This clone turned up a few times. The chain is built from TRBV18 and TRBJ2-3; D gene uncertain. Germline V gene sequence: CDR1 KGHSH, CDR2 LQKENI. This CDR3 contains 16 residues. Trimming cost V 2 bases and J 2 bases, with 14 bases left between them. CDR3 sequence: CASSPSPVEATDTQYF. The CDR3 DNA reads TGTGCCAGCTCACCATCCCCAGTTGAGGCCACAGATACGCAGTATTTT.

A few counts support this clone. J is TRBJ2-7 and V is TRBV5-4, with TRBD2 matching over 9 bases. The V and J ends lost 2 bases and 2 bases, in that order; junction bases with no gene match: 5. CDR3 length: 15 residues. Germline lookup yields CDR1 SGHNT and CDR2 YYREEE (reference sequence). CDR3 DNA sequence: TGTGCCAGCAGCTTACCGGGACTAGCTCCCTACGAGCAGTACTTC. Residues: CASSLPGLAPYEQYF.

This clone has only a few counts. The CDR3, as DNA: TGTGCCAGCAGCTCCGACAGCGCTACTACTGAAGCTTTCTTT. The encoded protein is CASSSDSATTEAFF. The chain links TRBV7-2 to TRBJ1-1; maybe TRBD1 (5 bases). The V gene lost 4 bases and the J gene lost 5 bases, with 14 bases spanning the gap. The CDR3 consists of 14 residues. Germline loops: CDR1 SGHTA, CDR2 FQGNSA. Complete variable domain (other parts from reference TRBV7-2 and TRBJ1-1): GAGVSQSPSNKVTEKGKDVELRCDPISGHTALYWYRQSLGQGLEFLIYFQGNSAPDKSGLPSDRFSAERTGGSVSTLTIQRTQQEDSAVYLCASSSDSATTEAFFGQGTRLTVV.

The chain recombines TRBV25-1 with TRBJ2-7, with 13 bases identical to TRBD2. Trimming cost V 4 bases and J 4 bases; bases outside gene matches: 4. This CDR3 spans 15 amino acids. Germline lookup yields CDR1 MGHDK and CDR2 SYGVNS. As DNA, the CDR3 is TGTGCCAGCAGTGCCGGGACTAGCGGGATGTACGAGCAGTACTTC. This sequence encodes CASSAGTSGMYEQYF.

J is TRBJ2-7 and V is TRBV7-9, with unresolved D. V dropped 3 bases and J dropped 7 bases, with 7 bases sitting between them. Germline CDR1 reads SEHNR; CDR2 reads FQNEAQ (reference sequence). The CDR3 is 11 amino acids. CDR3 coding DNA: TGTGCCAGCAGCTTTAGTCGGGAGCAGTACTTC. Amino acids: CASSFSREQYF. The whole variable domain, remainder taken from reference TRBV7-9 and TRBJ2-7, is DTGVSQNPRHKITKRGQNVTFRCDPISEHNRLYWYRQTLGQGPEFLTYFQNEAQLEKSRLLSDRFSAERPKGSFSTLEIQRTEQGDSAMYLCASSFSREQYFGPGTRLTVT.

This clone appeared once. The rearrangement joins TRBV15 to TRBJ2-4; D is uncertain. The CDR3 sequence is 17 residues long. The V gene's germline CDR1 is LNHNV and CDR2 YYDKDF (reference sequence). Trimming took off 3 bases at V and 0 bases at J, with 15 bases between the two ends. CDR3 nucleotides: TGTGCCACCAGCAGTTCCTCCCGGGTACTAGCCAAAAACATTCAGTACTTC. Translation gives CATSSSSRVLAKNIQYF.

The rearrangement uses TRBV5-1 and TRBJ1-4, with 8 bases identical to TRBD1. Trimming removed 4 bases from V and 8 bases from J; junction bases left unmatched: 10. Germline values: CDR1 SGHRS, CDR2 YFSETQ. This CDR3 has 15 amino acids. Here the CDR3 reads CASSTQGGIGEKLFF. The CDR3, as DNA: TGCGCCAGCAGCACACAGGGGGGTATTGGAGAAAAACTGTTTTTT. Combining the CDR3 with reference TRBV5-1 and TRBJ1-4 gives the whole variable domain KAGVTQTPRYLIKTRGQQVTLSCSPISGHRSVSWYQQTPGQGLQFLFEYFSETQRNKGNFPGRFSGRQFSNSRSEMNVSTLELGDSALYLCASSTQGGIGEKLFFGSGTQLSVL.

The chain is built from TRBV28 and TRBJ2-7; a possible D gene is TRBD1 (5 bases). The V gene lost 8 bases and the J gene lost 0 bases, with 8 bases spanning the gap. CDR3 length: 12 amino acids. Per the germline V gene, CDR1 is MDHEN and CDR2 is SYDVKM. CDR3: CASGAYSYEQYF. In DNA, the CDR3 is TGTGCCAGCGGGGCATACTCCTACGAGCAGTACTTC.

The genes are TRBV19 and TRBJ1-3; D call uncertain. This CDR3 is built from 14 residues. The V end was cut by 3 bases, the J end by 4 bases, with 10 bases between. Per the germline V gene, CDR1 is LNHDA and CDR2 is SQIVND (reference sequence). CDR3 amino acids: CASSMRGAGNTIYF. As DNA, the CDR3 is TGTGCCAGTAGTATGAGAGGCGCGGGAAACACCATATATTTT.